Given below is one T cell receptor beta chain in context. From germline, CDR1 is SQVTM and CDR2 ANQGSEA. With 6 bases removed from V and 3 bases from J, the gap between germline ends came to 6 bases. The CDR3 is 11 amino acids. The sample belongs to a study of T cells after yellow fever vaccination. MiXCR, applied by TCRdb to the 5' RACE reads, yields one record per CDR3 protein. The sample yields roughly 500,000 distinct CDR3 sequences, 15% to 20% seen once. This sample comprised PBMCs, obtained 15 days after the yellow fever booster vaccination. The receptor's source is a man under 40 who received the YFV17D yellow fever vaccine. V is TRBV29-1 and J is TRBJ2-1; D remains ambiguous. CDR3: CSVADYNEQFF. CDR3 nucleotide sequence: TGCAGCGTGGCGGACTACAATGAGCAGTTCTTC.